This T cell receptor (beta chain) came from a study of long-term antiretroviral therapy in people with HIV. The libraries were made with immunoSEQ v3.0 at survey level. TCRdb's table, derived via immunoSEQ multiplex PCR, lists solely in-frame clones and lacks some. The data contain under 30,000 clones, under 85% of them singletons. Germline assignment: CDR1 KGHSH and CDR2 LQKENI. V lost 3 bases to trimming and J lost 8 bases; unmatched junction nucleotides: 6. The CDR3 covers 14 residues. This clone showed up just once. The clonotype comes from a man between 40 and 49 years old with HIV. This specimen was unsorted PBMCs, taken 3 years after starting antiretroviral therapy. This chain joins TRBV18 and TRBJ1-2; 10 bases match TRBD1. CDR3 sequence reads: CASSPSGTGVGYTF. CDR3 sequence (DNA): TGTGCCAGCTCACCCTCCGGGACAGGGGTCGGCTACACCTTC.